A single sample gave rise to the 27 T cell receptor beta chains below, sequenced in a study of sequential checkpoint blockade in melanoma. The protocol was immunoSEQ multiplex PCR, while the TCRdb copy is restricted to in-frame clones and leaves out a portion. The sample lists roughly 13,000 clones, roughly a fifth seen once, with over 5% in the top ten. Described treatment: randomized to nivolumab then ipilimumab (arm A) or the reverse (arm B). This specimen was tumor tissue (inferred from file names), taken from a patient given nivolumab and ipilimumab in sequence. Receptors were obtained from a human donor with melanoma.

This clone has a count of ten or more. J is TRBJ1-5 and V is TRBV27; D uncertain. Trimming left V 5 bases short and J 0 bases short, with 14 bases between. Germline V gene data show CDR1 as MNHEY and CDR2 as SMNVEV (reference sequence). The CDR3 totals 16 residues. In DNA, the CDR3 is TGTGCCAGCAGTCCCCACCGCATCCTTAGCAATCAGCCCCAGCATTTT. Its protein is CASSPHRILSNQPQHF.

The gene calls are TRBV6-8 and TRBJ2-5; maybe TRBD1 (6 bases). Trimming stripped 9 bases from V and 0 bases from J, with 11 bases between. Per the germline V gene, CDR1 is MNHGY and CDR2 is SAAAGT. The CDR3 covers 13 residues. CDR3: CASTQGYQETQYF. Written as DNA, the CDR3 is TGTGCCAGTACCCAGGGGTACCAAGAGACCCAGTACTTC.

This rearrangement joins TRBV29-1 to TRBJ2-2; D possibly matches TRBD1 or TRBD2 (5 bases each). V gave up 3 bases and J gave up 1 base, with 9 bases separating them. Per germline, CDR1 SQVTM and CDR2 ANQGSEA. The CDR3 contains 14 residues. CDR3 protein: CSVDRDGNTGELFF. The CDR3, as DNA: TGCAGCGTTGACAGGGACGGGAACACCGGGGAGCTGTTTTTT.

This clone came up a few times. The rearrangement uses TRBV6-8 and TRBJ2-2; D unclear. CDR1 MNHGY and CDR2 SAAAGT come from the germline V gene. The CDR3 is made up of 14 amino acids. Trimming removed 5 bases from V and 5 bases from J, with 12 bases in between. The CDR3 here is CASSDGQVTGELFF. The CDR3 bases are TGTGCCAGCAGTGACGGGCAGGTAACCGGGGAGCTGTTTTTT.

V gene TRBV2 combines with J gene TRBJ1-2, with 8 bases matching TRBD1. V dropped 8 bases and J dropped 8; count of bases not matched to a gene: 7. The CDR3 is 12 amino acids. Germline lookup yields CDR1 SNHLY and CDR2 FYNNEI. The CDR3 region has the DNA TGTGCCAGCGCAGGGGGCGCGGAGGGCTACACCTTC. It yields the protein CASAGGAEGYTF. The complete variable domain, with remaining parts taken from reference TRBV2 and TRBJ1-2, reads EPEVTQTPSHQVTQMGQEVILRCVPISNHLYFYWYRQILGQKVEFLVSFYNNEISEKSEIFDDQFSVERPDGSNFTLKIRSTKLEDSAMYFCASAGGAEGYTFGSGTRLTVV.

This clone showed up many times. The rearrangement links TRBV11-3 to TRBJ2-7, with TRBD1 matching 9 bases. The CDR3 has 14 amino acids. Germline V lookup: CDR1 SGHNT, CDR2 YENEEA. After removal of 4 bases from V and 3 bases from J, the junction contained 4 bases not matched to a gene. Written as DNA, the CDR3 is TGTGCCAGCAGCTCCGGGACAGGGTTCTACGAGCAGTACTTC. This codes for CASSSGTGFYEQYF.

Only a few counts were recorded for this clone. V usage is TRBV10-3 and J usage is TRBJ1-2; the D is unclear. The CDR3 sequence is 12 residues long. V gave up 1 base and J gave up 8 bases, with 8 bases separating them. The germline gives CDR1 ENHRY, CDR2 SYGVKD. The CDR3 region is CAISEYQAGYTF. In DNA, the CDR3 is TGTGCCATCAGTGAGTATCAGGCCGGCTACACCTTC.

V gene TRBV28 combines with J gene TRBJ2-7; 11 bases map to TRBD2. The germline V gene has CDR1 MDHEN and CDR2 SYDVKM. CDR3 length: 15 amino acids. J was trimmed by 4 bases and V by 6 bases; bases with no gene match: 8. CDR3 in amino acids: CASSVLTSGGYEQYF. The CDR3 DNA follows: TGTGCCAGCAGCGTCCTTACTAGCGGGGGATACGAGCAGTACTTC.

This clone came up many times. The chain employs TRBV11-3 and TRBJ2-5; weak D call: TRBD1 (6 bases). Per germline, CDR1 SGHNT and CDR2 YENEEA. V lost 8 bases and J 0 bases, leaving 19 bases between the germline ends. CDR3 length equals 16 residues. CDR3 in DNA: TGTGCCAGCGGCCCCCCTGGGGCAGGGGACCAAGAGACCCAGTACTTC. It codes for CASGPPGAGDQETQYF. Full variable domain (missing parts from reference TRBV11-3 and TRBJ2-5): EAGVVQSPRYKIIEKKQPVAFWCNPISGHNTLYWYLQNLGQGPELLIRYENEEAVDDSQLPKDRFSAERLKGVDSTLKIQPAELGDSAVYLCASGPPGAGDQETQYFGPGTRLLVL.

This clone came up a few times. The chain recombines TRBV11-3 with TRBJ1-5; D call uncertain. Germline lookup yields CDR1 SGHNT and CDR2 YENEEA. Trimming pared 5 bases from V and 4 bases from J, leaving 12 bases between. This CDR3 contains 14 residues. The CDR3 protein is CASSLNGENQPQHF. CDR3 in DNA: TGTGCCAGCAGCCTAAACGGGGAAAATCAGCCCCAGCATTTT. Complete variable domain (other parts from reference TRBV11-3 and TRBJ1-5): EAGVVQSPRYKIIEKKQPVAFWCNPISGHNTLYWYLQNLGQGPELLIRYENEEAVDDSQLPKDRFSAERLKGVDSTLKIQPAELGDSAVYLCASSLNGENQPQHFGDGTRLSIL.

Concerning this clone itself: The DNA is left out, because the CDR3 cannot be placed on it with certainty; the CDR3 is given as TCRdb lists it. The chain carries TRBV11-3 and TRBJ2-7. The length of the CDR3 is 14 amino acids, counting both ends. Germline CDR1 is SGHNT and CDR2 is YENEEA. The CDR3 sequence: CASSLDFGAGEQYF.

This clone came up a few times. The DNA for the CDR3 is TGTGCCAGCAGGGGTGACAGGGGGCAAACTAACTATGGCTACACCTTC. It encodes CASRGDRGQTNYGYTF. The chain is built from TRBV28 and TRBJ1-2, with 10 bases lining up with TRBD1. V dropped 6 bases and J dropped 0; count of bases not matched to a gene: 7. The CDR3 contains 16 residues. CDR1 MDHEN and CDR2 SYDVKM come from the germline V gene.

By sample fraction, this clone is medium-sized. V is TRBV2 and J is TRBJ2-1; TRBD2 agrees at 8 bases. The CDR3 has 16 amino acids. J gave up 0 bases and V 0 bases, and 1 base lay outside the gene matches. The germline V gene has CDR1 SNHLY and CDR2 FYNNEI. CDR3 in DNA: TGTGCCAGCAGTGAAGCTCGGGGGGGCTCCTACAATGAGCAGTTCTTC. Its translation is CASSEARGGSYNEQFF.

Many counts were recorded for this clone. The chain joins TRBV6-8 to TRBJ2-5, with TRBD1 matching 10 bases. This CDR3 spans 15 amino acids. V gave up 2 bases and J gave up 5 bases; unmatched junction bases: 5. Germline CDR1 MNHGY, CDR2 SAAAGT. CDR3 nucleotides: TGTGCCAGCAGTTACGACAGGGGGCGGGTGGAGACCCAGTACTTC. Protein: CASSYDRGRVETQYF.

This clone has just a few counts. The V and J genes are TRBV7-4 and TRBJ2-2, with unresolved D. The germline V gene has CDR1 SGHVT and CDR2 SQSDAQ. This CDR3 comprises 13 residues. The germline V and J ends were trimmed by 5 bases and 6 bases, with 10 bases remaining between them. In DNA form, the CDR3 reads TGTGCCAGCAGCCCACAAGACGCCGGGGAGCTGTTTTTT. Its translation: CASSPQDAGELFF.

This clone has only a few counts. The chain employs TRBV2 and TRBJ2-7; 9 bases map to TRBD2. Unmatched junction bases numbered 8, after V lost 4 bases and J lost 4 bases. This CDR3 contains 15 residues. In germline, CDR1 is SNHLY, CDR2 FYNNEI. The CDR3 region has the DNA TGTGCCAGCAGTGCAGCGGGAGGTTTCATATACGAGCAGTACTTC. It codes for CASSAAGGFIYEQYF.

The chain recombines TRBV6-8 with TRBJ2-3; weak D call: TRBD2 (5 bases). Germline values: CDR1 MNHGY, CDR2 SAAAGT. There are 13 residues in the CDR3. Trimming took off 7 bases at V and 4 bases at J, with 12 bases between the two ends. The CDR3 region is CASTRPAADTQYF. CDR3 DNA sequence: TGTGCCAGCACTAGACCAGCGGCAGATACGCAGTATTTT.

This clone turned up a few times. The rearrangement links TRBV23-1 to TRBJ1-3; D is possibly TRBD1 (6 bases). TRBV23-1 is an ORF, and what it does is uncertain. V lost 6 bases and J lost 0, with 15 bases in between. The CDR3 contains 16 residues. CDR3 region: CASSQEGGVSGNTIYF. The CDR3 nucleotides read TGCGCCAGCAGCCAAGAGGGGGGCGTCTCTGGAAACACCATATATTTT.

In its sample, this clone was seen many times. This sequence joins TRBV23-1 and TRBJ1-5; a possible D gene is TRBD1 (5 bases). TRBV23-1 is identified as an open reading frame with a role that is uncertain. V lost 6 bases, J lost 6 bases, and 21 bases lay in between. This CDR3 spans 16 amino acids. CDR3 sequence reads: CASSQAVWGIGQPQHF. CDR3 nucleotide sequence: TGCGCCAGCAGCCAAGCGGTTTGGGGGATCGGTCAGCCCCAGCATTTT.

The gene calls are TRBV5-1 and TRBJ1-1; D might be TRBD1 (5 bases). CDR1 and CDR2 from the germline V gene are SGHRS and YFSETQ. CDR3 length equals 14 residues. V lost 4 bases to trimming and J lost 0 bases, with 10 bases between them. Here the CDR3 reads CASSPGPLNTEAFF. Here the CDR3 DNA reads TGCGCCAGCAGCCCGGGACCCTTGAACACTGAAGCTTTCTTT.

This clone has only a few counts. The V and J genes are TRBV9 and TRBJ1-4, with D tentatively TRBD1 (6 bases). Germline CDR1 is SGDLS and CDR2 is YYNGEE. The CDR3 totals 16 residues. The V and J ends lost 4 bases and 4 bases respectively, with 17 bases between them. CDR3: CASSRNPQGHNEKLFF. The CDR3, as DNA: TGTGCCAGCAGCCGGAACCCACAGGGACATAATGAAAAACTGTTTTTT.

The chain employs TRBV19 and TRBJ1-5; tentative D call: TRBD1 (6 bases). V was shortened by 2 bases and J by 7 bases, with 15 bases between the two germline ends. This CDR3 comprises 15 residues. CDR1 is LNHDA, CDR2 SQIVND, per germline (reference sequence). CDR3 DNA: TGTGCCAGTAGTATATCTCCACAGGGTATCCAGCCCCAGCATTTT. Its protein is CASSISPQGIQPQHF.

The J gene is TRBJ2-7, the V gene TRBV11-3; 8 bases map to TRBD1. The CDR3 is 17 amino acids. CDR1 is SGHNT and CDR2 is YENEEA in the germline V gene. Unmatched junction bases numbered 10, after V lost 1 base and J lost 2 bases. This CDR3 is CASSLGAGGYLPYEQYF. CDR3 DNA sequence: TGTGCCAGCAGCTTAGGGGCAGGGGGCTATTTACCCTACGAGCAGTACTTC.

This clone was detected a few times. The chain links TRBV6-8 to TRBJ1-1; D not certain. The CDR3 runs to 12 residues. V was shortened by 6 bases and J by 1 base, with 6 bases between the two germline ends. Looked up from germline, CDR1 is MNHGY and CDR2 is SAAAGT. CDR3 sequence reads: CASRPQNTEAFF. In nucleotides, the CDR3 is TGTGCCAGCAGGCCGCAGAACACTGAAGCTTTCTTT.

This clone appeared a few times. V and J are TRBV11-3 and TRBJ1-3; D is unclear. Germline V lookup: CDR1 SGHNT, CDR2 YENEEA. Between the trimmed V and J ends, which lost 2 bases and 0 bases, there was a span of 8 bases. The CDR3 length is 15 residues. CDR3: CASSLTSSSGNTIYF. As DNA, the CDR3 is TGTGCCAGCAGCTTAACTAGTAGCTCTGGAAACACCATATATTTT.

This clone has more than one count but fewer than ten. The genes are TRBV9 and TRBJ1-2, with TRBD1 as a possible D gene (5 bases). Trimming stripped 4 bases from V and 2 bases from J, with 9 bases between. Germline V lookup: CDR1 SGDLS, CDR2 YYNGEE. This CDR3 comprises 13 residues. The CDR3, as DNA: TGTGCCAGCAGCATGGCAGGGAACTATGGCTACACCTTC. Protein product: CASSMAGNYGYTF.

The genes are TRBV10-2 and TRBJ2-2, with TRBD1 matching 7 bases. The J segment lost 7 bases and the V segment lost 4 bases, leaving 6 bases of the junction unmatched. CDR1 and CDR2 (germline): WSHSY, SAAADI. CDR3 length: 14 amino acids. CDR3 coding DNA: TGCGCCAGCAGTGTAACACCAGGGGGCGGGGAGCTGTTTTTT. Translating it yields CASSVTPGGGELFF.